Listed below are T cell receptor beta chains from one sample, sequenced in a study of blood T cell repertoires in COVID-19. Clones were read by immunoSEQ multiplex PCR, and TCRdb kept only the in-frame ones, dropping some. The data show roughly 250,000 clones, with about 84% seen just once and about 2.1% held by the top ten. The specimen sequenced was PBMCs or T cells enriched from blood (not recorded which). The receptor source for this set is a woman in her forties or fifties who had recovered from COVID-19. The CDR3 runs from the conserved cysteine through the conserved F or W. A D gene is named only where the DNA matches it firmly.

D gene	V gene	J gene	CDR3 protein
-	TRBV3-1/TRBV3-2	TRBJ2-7	CASSQGSGSPYYEQYF
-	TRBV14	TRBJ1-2	CASSQDEVAELYGYTF
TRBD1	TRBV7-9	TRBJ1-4	CASSSDRDGSEKLFF
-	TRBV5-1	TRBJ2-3	CASSLDPTYTDTQYF
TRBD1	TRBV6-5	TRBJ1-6	CASSTRQGYNSPLHF
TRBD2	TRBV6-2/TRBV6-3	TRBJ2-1	CASSWGTSGNVEQFF
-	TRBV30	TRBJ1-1	CAWSVQRPLGRWDTEAFF
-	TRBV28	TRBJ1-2	CASSSSWLARVYGYTF
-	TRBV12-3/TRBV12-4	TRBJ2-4	CASTGVENIQYF
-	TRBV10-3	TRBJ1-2	CAISESGREGYGYTF
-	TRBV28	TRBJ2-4	CASRLAISKNIQYF
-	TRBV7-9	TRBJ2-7	CASRRDSSSYEQYF
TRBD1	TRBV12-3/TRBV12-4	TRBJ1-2	CASRTGGFGGYTF
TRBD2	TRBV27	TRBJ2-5	CASSLRSGRGQETQYF
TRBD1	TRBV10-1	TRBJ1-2	CASPDPTGDHGYTF
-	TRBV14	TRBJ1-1	CASSQETAGSEAFF
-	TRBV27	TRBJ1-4	CASSLRGVDEKLFF
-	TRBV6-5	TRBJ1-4	CASSTPSRGEKLFF
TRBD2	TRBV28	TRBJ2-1	CASSLSGSQNEQFF
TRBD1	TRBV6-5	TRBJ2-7	CASSSLTGGEEQYF
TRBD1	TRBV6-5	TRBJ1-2	CASSRDRGWNYGYTF
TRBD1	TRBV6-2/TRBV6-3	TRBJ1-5	CASSLQGAYQPQHF
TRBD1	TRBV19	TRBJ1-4	CASSTPGQGHEKLFF
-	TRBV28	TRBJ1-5	CASTHLFLGAKSNQPQHF
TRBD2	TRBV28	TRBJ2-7	CASSFLLAGRTYEQYF
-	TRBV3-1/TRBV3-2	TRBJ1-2	CASSQDRNNYGYTF
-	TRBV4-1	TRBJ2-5	CASSQGSVAEATETQYF
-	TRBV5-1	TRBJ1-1	CASSLGNSEAFF
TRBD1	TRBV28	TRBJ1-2	CASSPPDRSFAGYTF
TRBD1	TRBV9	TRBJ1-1	CASSGHPGQKNTEAFF
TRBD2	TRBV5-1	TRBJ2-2	CASSWSSGGLNTGELFF
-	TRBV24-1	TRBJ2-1	CATNEPRNNEQFF
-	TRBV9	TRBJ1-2	CASSSSDGGRGYTF
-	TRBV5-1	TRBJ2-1	CASSLVAQPNEQFF
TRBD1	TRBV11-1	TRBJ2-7	CASSQGQGKGEQYF
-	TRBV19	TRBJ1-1	CASSIGTGRNTEAFF
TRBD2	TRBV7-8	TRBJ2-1	CASSFGGGALGNEQFF
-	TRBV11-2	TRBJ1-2	CASSLGRAYGYTF
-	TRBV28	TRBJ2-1	CASSLLGEQFF
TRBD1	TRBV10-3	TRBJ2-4	CAISGDRELAKNIQYF
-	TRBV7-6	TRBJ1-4	CASSRNVAEELFF